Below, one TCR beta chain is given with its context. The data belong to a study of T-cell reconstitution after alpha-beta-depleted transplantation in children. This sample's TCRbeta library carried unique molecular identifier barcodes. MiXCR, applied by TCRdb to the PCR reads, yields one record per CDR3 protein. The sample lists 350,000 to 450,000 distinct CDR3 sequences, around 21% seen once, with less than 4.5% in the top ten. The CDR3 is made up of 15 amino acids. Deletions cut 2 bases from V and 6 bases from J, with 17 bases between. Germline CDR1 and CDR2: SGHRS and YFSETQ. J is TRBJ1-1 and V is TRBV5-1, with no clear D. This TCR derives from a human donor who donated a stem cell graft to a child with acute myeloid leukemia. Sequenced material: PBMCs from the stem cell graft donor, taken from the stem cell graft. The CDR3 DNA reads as TGCGCCAGCAGCTTTGGTAGAGGCGAAGTGTCTGAAGCTTTCTTT. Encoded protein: CASSFGRGEVSEAFF.